This T cell receptor beta chain was documented in a study of T-cell memory formation after mild COVID-19. Study background: The study found TCR clusters largely donor specific.

Points from the study as a whole: Pre-infection memory held some responding clones, suggesting pre-existing cross-reactive T cells responded. While clones contracting from day 15 to 85 were balanced between CD4 and CD8, later expanders leaned CD4+.

This clonotype occurred a few times. What it binds is not known. Each CDR3 protein is one row after TCRdb ran MiXCR on the 5' RACE reads. The sample records 250,000 to 350,000 distinct CDR3 sequences, 13% to 15% being singletons. Sequencing was performed on PBMCs or a T cell subset sorted from them (not recorded which). This sequence originates from a man aged 18 to 35 who had mild COVID-19 (a few samples of this study predate the infection). Cell type and time point are not known.

This CDR3 reads CASSETGGPRNTEAFF. As DNA, the CDR3 is TGTGCCAGCAGTGAAACAGGGGGCCCCCGGAACACTGAAGCTTTCTTT. The chain couples TRBV12-3 or TRBV12-4 to TRBJ1-1; 9 nucleotides align to TRBD1. J gave up 1 base and V 5 bases, and 8 bases lay outside the gene matches. This CDR3 contains 16 residues.